This T cell receptor beta chain was sequenced for a study of blood T cell repertoires in COVID-19. About the research overall: COVID-19 samples collected from the United States, Italy and Spain covered acute and convalescent phases. PBMCs, B-cell-depleted T cells, or T cells were the source of the cDNA or gDNA that made up the material.

Per the original methods: Amplification with reference gene primers provided the estimates of nucleated cell counts. The repertoire was sequenced with immunoSEQ multiplex PCR; TCRdb's copy has only in-frame clones and lacks some. That table is the source of V, J and clone size, and D and trimming were worked out from the DNA. Here the sample spans 200,000 to 250,000 clones, roughly 80% being singletons. CDR3 length: 14 residues. Unmatched junction bases numbered 5, after V lost 5 bases and J lost 2 bases. The germline gives CDR1 SGHNT, CDR2 YENEEA. This clonotype originated in a woman in her seventies with acute or convalescent COVID-19. The chain carries TRBV11-3 and TRBJ2-5, with 7 bases matching TRBD1. The specimen sequenced was peripheral blood. The DNA of the CDR3 is TGTGCCAGCAGCGACCCGGGACAGCAAGAGACCCAGTACTTC. Translation: CASSDPGQQETQYF.